This T cell receptor beta chain comes out of a study of CD8+ T cells in alopecia areata. This sample's treatment: oral pan-JAK inhibitor, 5-10 mg twice daily. RNA, once extracted, was reverse transcribed into cDNA for use as the sequencing template. Generated by immunoSEQ multiplex PCR, the TCRdb table keeps only in-frame clones and is missing some. The sample shows roughly 200,000 clones, 50% to 65% of them seen only once. The study's findings and limits: The study found that many expanded lesional clones persisted in scalp and blood during tofacitinib. Mice showed TCR sharing more clearly than patients did, possibly owing to HLA. Resident alphabeta T-cell populations of normal skin are likewise subject to sequencing in scalp samples. Scalp clonality and expanded CD8+ clones among the top 100 showed significant decreases with tofacitinib.

Trimming stripped 5 bases from V and 2 bases from J, with 9 bases between. The CDR3 totals 13 residues. Germline CDR1 is SGHVS and CDR2 is FNYEAQ. A remark on this clone: Its antigen is not identified.

This chain links TRBV7-6 with TRBJ1-1, with D possibly matching TRBD1 (6 bases). The specimen was CD8+ T cells sorted from blood, collected at week 24, from a patient treated with tofacitinib. This sequence was found in a human donor with alopecia areata. As DNA, the CDR3 is TGTGCCAGCAGCCCCGGGACAAACACTGAAGCTTTCTTT. The encoded protein is CASSPGTNTEAFF.